What follows describes a single TCR beta chain. Its antigen is unidentified. The entry originates in a study of immune cell composition in non-small cell lung cancer. This CDR3 region has 15 residues. CDR1 and CDR2 (germline): SGDLS, YYNGEE. V trimming: 3 bases; J trimming: 3 bases; junction bases outside the gene matches: 6. Template was genomic DNA from frozen, unsorted single-cell suspensions. Study conclusions and caveats: Smoking pack-years did not significantly correlate with tumour TCR-beta clonality.

Only in-frame clones appear in the TCRdb table, and some are missing; sequencing was by immunoSEQ multiplex PCR. The table records more than 2,000 clones, around 81% of them present only once. This sequence joins TRBV9 and TRBJ2-1; 7 bases match TRBD2. The sample consisted of lung tumor tissue. The TCR was taken from a human donor with non-small cell lung cancer. The CDR3 DNA reads TGTGCCAGCAGCGCGAGCGGGATCCTCTACAATGAGCAGTTCTTC. Translating it yields CASSASGILYNEQFF.